Listed here is a single TCR beta chain. Its specificity is not known. Every TCR beta cDNA library bore unique molecular identifiers. Input populations of about 0.85 to 11 million T cells gave rise to around 500,000 cDNA molecules. TCRdb re-called the PCR reads with MiXCR, one entry per CDR3 protein. The sample consists of 650,000 to 850,000 distinct CDR3 sequences, more than 45% of them appearing once. CDR3 length: 17 residues. The V and J ends lost 5 bases and 10 bases, in that order; junction bases with no gene match: 18. Germline values: CDR1 SGHNT, CDR2 YENEEA. This entry is derived from a study of post-analysis software for immune sequencing data. Overall study: Disease courses included relapsing-remitting, secondary progressive and progressive-relapsing multiple sclerosis. Study findings and constraints: TRBV5-6, TRBV5-1 and TRBV20-1 were among roughly five TRBV segments more frequent in patients than controls. Significantly lower normalized Chao1 diversity was seen in multiple sclerosis patients than in controls. Pronounced co-clustering by F measure was evident among identically batched samples.

The TCR was taken from a girl under 18 with multiple sclerosis. The chain recombines TRBV11-3 with TRBJ2-1, with 9 nucleotides matching TRBD2. The sample taken for sequencing was blood. This CDR3 is CASSTDGRAGGNLEQFF. DNA of the CDR3: TGTGCCAGCAGCACTGACGGTCGAGCGGGAGGTAATTTGGAGCAGTTCTTC.